Below, one T cell receptor (beta chain) is given with its context. The sample belongs to a study of OX40 agonist ivuxolimab in advanced cancers. Measured with immunoSEQ multiplex PCR; TCRdb has only the in-frame clones, and not every one. The sample shows tens of thousands of clones, 80% to 85% of them seen only once. Germline CDR1 and CDR2: MNHEY and SVGAGI. CDR3 length: 13 residues. V lost 4 bases and J lost 11, with 17 bases in between. The sequence was collected from an adult with an advanced solid tumor such as melanoma, head and neck, liver or kidney cancer. This rearrangement joins TRBV6-5 to TRBJ1-2, with D maybe TRBD1 (5 bases). Sample: CD4+ or CD8+ T cells sorted from blood, taken in a trial of the OX40 agonist ivuxolimab. CDR3: CASSWGRSLAYTF. Here the CDR3 DNA reads TGTGCCAGCAGTTGGGGCAGGTCTCTGGCATACACCTTC.